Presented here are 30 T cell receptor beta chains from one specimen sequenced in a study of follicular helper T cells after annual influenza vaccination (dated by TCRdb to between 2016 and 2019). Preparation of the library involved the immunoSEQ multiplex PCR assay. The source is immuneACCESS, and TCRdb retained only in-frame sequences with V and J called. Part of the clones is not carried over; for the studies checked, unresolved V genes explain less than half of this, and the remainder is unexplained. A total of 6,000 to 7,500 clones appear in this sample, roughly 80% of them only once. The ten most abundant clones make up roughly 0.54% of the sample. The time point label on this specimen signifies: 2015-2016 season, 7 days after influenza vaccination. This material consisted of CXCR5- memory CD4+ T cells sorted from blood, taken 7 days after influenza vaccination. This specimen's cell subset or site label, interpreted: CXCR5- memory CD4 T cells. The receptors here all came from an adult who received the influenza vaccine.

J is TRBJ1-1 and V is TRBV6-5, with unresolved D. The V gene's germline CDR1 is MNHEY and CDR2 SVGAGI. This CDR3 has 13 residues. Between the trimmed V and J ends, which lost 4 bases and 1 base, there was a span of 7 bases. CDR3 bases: TGTGCCAGCAGTTTCCGGGGGAACACTGAAGCTTTCTTT. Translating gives CASSFRGNTEAFF.

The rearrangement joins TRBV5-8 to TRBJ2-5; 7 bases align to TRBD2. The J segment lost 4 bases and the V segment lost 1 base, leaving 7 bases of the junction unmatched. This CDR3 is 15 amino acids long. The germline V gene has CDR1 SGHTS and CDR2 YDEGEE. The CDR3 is CASSLLREVGETQYF. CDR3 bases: TGTGCCAGCAGCTTGTTACGGGAGGTCGGAGAGACCCAGTACTTC.

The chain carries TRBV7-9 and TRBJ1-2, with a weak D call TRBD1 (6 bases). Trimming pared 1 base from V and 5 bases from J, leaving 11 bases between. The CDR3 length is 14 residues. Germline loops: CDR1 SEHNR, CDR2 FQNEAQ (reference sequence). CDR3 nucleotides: TGTGCCAGCAGCTTAGAAGGCAGGGGATATGGCTACACCTTC. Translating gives CASSLEGRGYGYTF.

CDR3 loop: CASRAPGLYEQFF. In DNA form, the CDR3 reads TGTGCCAGCAGGGCCCCCGGGCTCTATGAGCAGTTCTTC. The V call is TRBV6-1, the J call TRBJ2-1; no definite D call. The V end lost 6 bases, the J end lost 8 bases, and 14 bases lay between the germline ends. The germline gives CDR1 MNHNS, CDR2 SASEGT. This CDR3 spans 13 amino acids.

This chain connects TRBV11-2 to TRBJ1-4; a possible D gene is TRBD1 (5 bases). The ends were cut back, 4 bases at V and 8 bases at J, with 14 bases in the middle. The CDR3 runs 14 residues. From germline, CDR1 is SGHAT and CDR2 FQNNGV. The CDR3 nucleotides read TGTGCCAGCAGCTCCCAGGGCAGAGGAGAAAAACTGTTTTTT. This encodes CASSSQGRGEKLFF.

The CDR3 reads CASRVVDNSPLHF. The CDR3 DNA is TGTGCCAGCAGGGTAGTCGATAATTCACCCCTCCACTTT. The V call is TRBV14, the J call TRBJ1-6; D remains unclear. The V gene's germline CDR1 is SGHDN and CDR2 FVKESK. V lost 6 bases and J lost 5, with 8 bases in between. The CDR3 has 13 amino acids. Drawing the rest from reference TRBV14 and TRBJ1-6, the complete variable domain is EAGVTQFPSHSVIEKGQTVTLRCDPISGHDNLYWYRRVMGKEIKFLLHFVKESKQDESGMPNNRFLAERTGGTYSTLKVQPAELEDSGVYFCASRVVDNSPLHFGNGTRLTVT.

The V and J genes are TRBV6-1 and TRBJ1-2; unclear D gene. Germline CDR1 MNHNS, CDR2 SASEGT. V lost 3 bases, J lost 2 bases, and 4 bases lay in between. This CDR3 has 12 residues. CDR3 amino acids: CASSEGNYGYTF. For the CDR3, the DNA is TGTGCCAGCAGTGAGGGGAACTATGGCTACACCTTC.

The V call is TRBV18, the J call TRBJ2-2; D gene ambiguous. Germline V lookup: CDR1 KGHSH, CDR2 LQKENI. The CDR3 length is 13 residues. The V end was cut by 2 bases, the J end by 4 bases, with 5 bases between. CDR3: CASSPASTGELFF. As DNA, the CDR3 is TGTGCCAGCTCACCAGCTAGCACCGGGGAGCTGTTTTTT.

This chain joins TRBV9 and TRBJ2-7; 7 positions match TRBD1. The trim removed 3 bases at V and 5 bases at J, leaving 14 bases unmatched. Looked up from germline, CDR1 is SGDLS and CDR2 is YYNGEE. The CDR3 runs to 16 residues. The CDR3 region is CASSGRTGNRGDEQYF. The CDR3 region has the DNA TGTGCCAGCAGCGGGAGGACAGGAAATAGGGGCGACGAGCAGTACTTC.

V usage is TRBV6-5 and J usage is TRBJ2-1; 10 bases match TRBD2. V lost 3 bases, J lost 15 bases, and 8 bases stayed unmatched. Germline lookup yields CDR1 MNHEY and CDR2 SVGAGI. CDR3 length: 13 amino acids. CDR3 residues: CASSYERGGRSFF. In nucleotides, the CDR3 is TGTGCCAGCAGTTATGAGCGGGGGGGCCGGTCGTTCTTC.

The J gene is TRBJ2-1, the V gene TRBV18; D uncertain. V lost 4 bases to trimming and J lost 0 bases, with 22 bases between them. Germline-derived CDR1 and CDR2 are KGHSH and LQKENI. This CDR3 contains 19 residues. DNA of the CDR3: TGTGCCAGCTCACTCCGGGTCCACTCTACCTTCAGCTCCTACAATGAGCAGTTCTTC. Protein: CASSLRVHSTFSSYNEQFF. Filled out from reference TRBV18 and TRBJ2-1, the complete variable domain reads NAGVMQNPRHLVRRRGQEARLRCSPMKGHSHVYWYRQLPEEGLKFMVYLQKENIIDESGMPKERFSAEFPKEGPSILRIQQVVRGDSAAYFCASSLRVHSTFSSYNEQFFGPGTRLTVL.

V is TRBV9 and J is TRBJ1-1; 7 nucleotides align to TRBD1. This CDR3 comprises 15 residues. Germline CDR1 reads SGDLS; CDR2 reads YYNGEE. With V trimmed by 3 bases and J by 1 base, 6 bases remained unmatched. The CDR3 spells CASSDWTGSNTEAFF. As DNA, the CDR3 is TGTGCCAGCAGCGACTGGACAGGTTCGAACACTGAAGCTTTCTTT.

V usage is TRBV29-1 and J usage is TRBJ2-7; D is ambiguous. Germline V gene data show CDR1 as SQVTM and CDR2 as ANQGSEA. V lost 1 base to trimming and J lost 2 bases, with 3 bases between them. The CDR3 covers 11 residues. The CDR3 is CSVEGAYEQYF. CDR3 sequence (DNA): TGCAGCGTTGAAGGGGCCTACGAGCAGTACTTC.

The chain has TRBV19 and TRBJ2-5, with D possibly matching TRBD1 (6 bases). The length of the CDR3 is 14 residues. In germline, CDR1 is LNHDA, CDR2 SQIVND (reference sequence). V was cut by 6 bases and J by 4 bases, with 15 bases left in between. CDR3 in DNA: TGTGCCAGTAGCTACAGGGTCCGTGGAGAGACCCAGTACTTC. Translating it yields CASSYRVRGETQYF. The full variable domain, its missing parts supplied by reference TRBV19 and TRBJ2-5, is DGGITQSPKYLFRKEGQNVTLSCEQNLNHDAMYWYRQDPGQGLRLIYYSQIVNDFQKGDIAEGYSVSREKKESFPLTVTSAQKNPTAFYLCASSYRVRGETQYFGPGTRLLVL.

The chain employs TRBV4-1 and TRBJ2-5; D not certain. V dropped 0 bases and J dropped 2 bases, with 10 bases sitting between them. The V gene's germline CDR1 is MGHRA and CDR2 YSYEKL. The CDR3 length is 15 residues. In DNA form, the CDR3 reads TGCGCCAGCAGCCAAGAATCGTCCAGGCAAGAGACCCAGTACTTC. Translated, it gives CASSQESSRQETQYF.

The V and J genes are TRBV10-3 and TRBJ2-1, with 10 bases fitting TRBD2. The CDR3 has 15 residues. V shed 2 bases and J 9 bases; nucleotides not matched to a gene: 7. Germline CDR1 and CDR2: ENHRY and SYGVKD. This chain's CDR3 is CAISETSGTASEQFF. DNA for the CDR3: TGTGCCATCAGTGAGACTAGCGGGACCGCTAGTGAGCAGTTCTTC.

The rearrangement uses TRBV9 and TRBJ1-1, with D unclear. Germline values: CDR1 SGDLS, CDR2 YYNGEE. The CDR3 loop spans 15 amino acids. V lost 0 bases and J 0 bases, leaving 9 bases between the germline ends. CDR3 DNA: TGTGCCAGCAGCGTAGATGTACGGTTGAACACTGAAGCTTTCTTT. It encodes CASSVDVRLNTEAFF.

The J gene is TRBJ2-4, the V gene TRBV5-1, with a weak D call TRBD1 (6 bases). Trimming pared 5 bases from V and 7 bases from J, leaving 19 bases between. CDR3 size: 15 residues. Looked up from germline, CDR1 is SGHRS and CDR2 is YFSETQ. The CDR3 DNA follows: TGCGCCAGCAGTCCTTCGTGGGGGCAGCGGAACATTCAGTACTTC. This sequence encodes CASSPSWGQRNIQYF.

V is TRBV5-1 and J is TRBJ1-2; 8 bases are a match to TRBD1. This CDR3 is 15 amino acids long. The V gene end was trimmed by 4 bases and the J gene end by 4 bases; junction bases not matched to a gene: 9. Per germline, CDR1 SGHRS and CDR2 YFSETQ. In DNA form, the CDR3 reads TGCGCCAGCAGCCCTCAGGACAGGGCCGGCTATGGCTACACCTTC. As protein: CASSPQDRAGYGYTF.

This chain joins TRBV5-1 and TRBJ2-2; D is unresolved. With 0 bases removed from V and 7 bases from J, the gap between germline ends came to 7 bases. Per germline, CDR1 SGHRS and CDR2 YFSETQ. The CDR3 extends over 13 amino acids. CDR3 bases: TGCGCCAGCAGCTTGGAGGCCGACGGGGAGCTGTTTTTT. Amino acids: CASSLEADGELFF. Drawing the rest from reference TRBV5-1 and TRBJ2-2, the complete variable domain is KAGVTQTPRYLIKTRGQQVTLSCSPISGHRSVSWYQQTPGQGLQFLFEYFSETQRNKGNFPGRFSGRQFSNSRSEMNVSTLELGDSALYLCASSLEADGELFFGEGSRLTVL.

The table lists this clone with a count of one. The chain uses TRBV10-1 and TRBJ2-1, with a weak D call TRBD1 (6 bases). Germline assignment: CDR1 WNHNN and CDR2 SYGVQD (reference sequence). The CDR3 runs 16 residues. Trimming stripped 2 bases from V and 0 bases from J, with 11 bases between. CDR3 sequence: CASSELGGLSYNEQFF. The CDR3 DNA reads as TGCGCCAGCAGTGAGCTAGGGGGTCTCTCCTACAATGAGCAGTTCTTC.

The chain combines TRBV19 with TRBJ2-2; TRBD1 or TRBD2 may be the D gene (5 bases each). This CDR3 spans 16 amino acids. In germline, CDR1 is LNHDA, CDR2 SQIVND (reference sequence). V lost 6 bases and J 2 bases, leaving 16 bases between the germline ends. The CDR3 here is CASSIIGTVNTGELFF. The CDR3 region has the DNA TGTGCCAGTAGCATTATCGGGACGGTAAACACCGGGGAGCTGTTTTTT.

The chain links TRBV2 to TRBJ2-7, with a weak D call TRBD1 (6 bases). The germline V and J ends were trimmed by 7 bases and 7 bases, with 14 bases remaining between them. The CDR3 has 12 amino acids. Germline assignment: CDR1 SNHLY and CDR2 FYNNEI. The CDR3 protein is CASTRPRGEQYF. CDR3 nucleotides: TGTGCCAGCACCCGCCCCAGGGGAGAGCAGTACTTC.

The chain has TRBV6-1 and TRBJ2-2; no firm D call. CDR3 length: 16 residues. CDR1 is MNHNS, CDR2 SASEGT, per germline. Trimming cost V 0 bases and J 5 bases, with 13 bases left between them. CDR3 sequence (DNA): TGTGCCAGCAGTGAAGCGGTCCTTGAGCCTACCGGGGAGCTGTTTTTT. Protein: CASSEAVLEPTGELFF.

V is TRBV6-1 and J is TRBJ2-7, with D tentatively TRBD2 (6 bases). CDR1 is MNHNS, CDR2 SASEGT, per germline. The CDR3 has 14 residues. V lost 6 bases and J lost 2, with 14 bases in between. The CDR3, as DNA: TGTGCCAGCAGAGCGCCGGGACTCACCTACGAGCAGTACTTC. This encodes CASRAPGLTYEQYF.

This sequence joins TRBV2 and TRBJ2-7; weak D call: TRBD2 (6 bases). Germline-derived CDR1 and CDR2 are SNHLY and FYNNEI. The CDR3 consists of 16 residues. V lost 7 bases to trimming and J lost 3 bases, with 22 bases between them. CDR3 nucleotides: TGTGCCAGCATCCAACCCGTCTGGGACTTTAACTACGAGCAGTACTTC. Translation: CASIQPVWDFNYEQYF.

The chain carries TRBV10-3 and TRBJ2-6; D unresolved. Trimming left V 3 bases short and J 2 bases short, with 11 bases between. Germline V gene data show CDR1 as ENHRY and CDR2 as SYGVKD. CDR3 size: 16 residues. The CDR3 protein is CAISDPSLTGANVLTF. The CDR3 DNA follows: TGTGCCATCAGTGACCCGAGCTTGACTGGGGCCAACGTCCTGACTTTC.

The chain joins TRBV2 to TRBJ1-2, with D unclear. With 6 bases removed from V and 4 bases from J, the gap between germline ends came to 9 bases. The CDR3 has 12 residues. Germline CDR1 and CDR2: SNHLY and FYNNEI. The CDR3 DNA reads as TGTGCCAGCAGCACGGGAGGCTATGGCTACACCTTC. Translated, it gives CASSTGGYGYTF.

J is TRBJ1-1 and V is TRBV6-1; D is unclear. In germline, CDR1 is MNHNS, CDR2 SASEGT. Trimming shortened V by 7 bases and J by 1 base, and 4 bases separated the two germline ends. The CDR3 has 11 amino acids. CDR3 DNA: TGTGCCAGCATCTGGAACACTGAAGCTTTCTTT. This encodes CASIWNTEAFF.

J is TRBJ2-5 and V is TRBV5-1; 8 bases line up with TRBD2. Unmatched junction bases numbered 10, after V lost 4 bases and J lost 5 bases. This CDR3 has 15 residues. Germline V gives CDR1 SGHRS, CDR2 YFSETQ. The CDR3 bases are TGCGCCAGCAGCCCCGGACTAGCCAGGAGTGAGACCCAGTACTTC. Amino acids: CASSPGLARSETQYF.